This record covers a single T cell receptor beta chain. The antigen is not known. The source of the sample is a study of T cell repertoires in cytomegalovirus infection. Study-wide context: Well-studied HLA-B-restricted CMV epitopes were used in the study alongside recently identified HLA-C-restricted ones. Shared public TCR beta signatures pointed to both CMV infection and a matching HLA type. Study-level findings and limits: The ex vivo response was dominated by HLA-C-restricted CMV-specific TCR beta clonotypes.

In TCRdb, the reads were re-called with MiXCR into one record per CDR3 protein. The table includes under 350,000 distinct CDR3 sequences, approximately 22% detected once. The germline V and J ends were trimmed by 8 bases and 9 bases, with 14 bases remaining between them. The CDR3 spans 11 residues. CDR1 is SQVTM, CDR2 ANQGSEA, per germline. This receptor was taken from a human donor in good health (CMV status not recorded). Some clones in this sample may be carry-over from other donors' samples. This specimen was cultured PBMCs, taken from culture after CMV antigen stimulation. The V and J genes are TRBV29-1 and TRBJ2-1; D is unresolved. The CDR3 DNA reads as TGCAGCTTTTTTGAACGGGTTGAGCAGTTCTTC. Its translation: CSFFERVEQFF.